Presented here are 12 T cell receptor beta chains from one specimen sequenced in a study of cytomegalovirus exposure and HLA in healthy donors. Use of 60 Vbeta and 13 Jbeta primers characterized the PCR. The assay was immunoSEQ multiplex PCR, and TCRdb's table has in-frame clones only and misses some. This table has roughly 220,000 clones, 70% to 80% appearing once. Sequencing was done on a sample of PBMCs. These receptors came from a young woman in good health and CMV-seronegative.

This clone was seen more than once but under ten times. This rearrangement joins TRBV7-9 to TRBJ1-1, with 7 bases lining up with TRBD1. This CDR3 has 17 amino acids. The germline gives CDR1 SEHNR, CDR2 FQNEAQ (reference sequence). Trimming at V came to 3 bases and at J to 1 base, leaving 11 bases not matched to a gene. The CDR3, as DNA: TGTGCCAGCAGCTTCCAGACAGGGCCGGAGGGGAACACTGAAGCTTTCTTT. Translation gives CASSFQTGPEGNTEAFF.

The chain is built from TRBV6-1 and TRBJ1-1, with D tentatively TRBD1 (5 bases). The CDR3 extends over 15 amino acids. Trimming cost V 3 bases and J 2 bases, with 13 bases left between them. Germline values: CDR1 MNHNS, CDR2 SASEGT. The CDR3 DNA reads as TGTGCCAGCAGTGATTCAACGGGGGGTAACACTGAAGCTTTCTTT. Translated: CASSDSTGGNTEAFF.

This chain joins TRBV2 and TRBJ2-7, with 11 bases matching TRBD2. The CDR3 runs to 14 residues. Germline-derived CDR1 and CDR2 are SNHLY and FYNNEI. Losses at the gene ends were 6 bases for V and 4 bases for J; bases not matched to a gene: 5. CDR3 region: CASRVLAGDYEQYF. The CDR3 DNA is TGTGCCAGCAGAGTACTAGCGGGAGATTACGAGCAGTACTTC. The full variable domain, completed using reference TRBV2 and TRBJ2-7, is EPEVTQTPSHQVTQMGQEVILRCVPISNHLYFYWYRQILGQKVEFLVSFYNNEISEKSEIFDDQFSVERPDGSNFTLKIRSTKLEDSAMYFCASRVLAGDYEQYFGPGTRLTVT.

This clone was seen only a few times. The rearrangement links TRBV27 to TRBJ1-2, with 7 nucleotides matching TRBD1. Germline trimming cut 6 bases from V and 4 bases from J; bases unmatched to any gene: 8. Germline CDR1 and CDR2: MNHEY and SMNVEV (reference sequence). There are 14 residues in the CDR3. Here the CDR3 reads CASSWTGTVYGYTF. The CDR3 DNA follows: TGTGCCAGCAGCTGGACCGGGACAGTCTATGGCTACACCTTC.

The CDR3 reads CASSRTSGGEETQYF. The DNA of the CDR3 is TGTGCCAGTAGTAGGACTAGCGGGGGGGAAGAGACCCAGTACTTC. J is TRBJ2-5 and V is TRBV19; 15 nucleotides line up with TRBD2. The CDR3 covers 15 residues. Trimming cost V 4 bases and J 3 bases; bases outside gene matches: 0. The V gene's germline CDR1 is LNHDA and CDR2 SQIVND (reference sequence).

The chain carries TRBV5-1 and TRBJ2-3, with D possibly TRBD2 on 5 matching bases. The CDR3 runs to 16 residues. In germline, CDR1 is SGHRS, CDR2 YFSETQ. V was trimmed by 4 bases and J by 2 bases, leaving 17 bases between them. This CDR3 is CASSPNAAANTDTQYF. CDR3 in DNA: TGCGCCAGCAGCCCCAATGCAGCGGCGAACACAGATACGCAGTATTTT.

V usage is TRBV29-1 and J usage is TRBJ2-5; 15 nucleotides line up with TRBD2. Germline-derived CDR1 and CDR2 are SQVTM and ANQGSEA. The CDR3 is made up of 16 amino acids. With 1 base clipped from V and 5 bases from J, the junction kept 5 bases outside the gene matches. CDR3 sequence reads: CSVEGTSGGALETQYF. The CDR3 DNA is TGCAGCGTTGAAGGGACTAGCGGGGGGGCCCTGGAGACCCAGTACTTC.

The chain recombines TRBV11-2 with TRBJ2-5; D is perhaps TRBD2 (5 bases). Germline V CDR1 and CDR2: SGHAT, FQNNGV. Trimming left V 1 base short and J 0 bases short, with 9 bases between. This CDR3 has 15 residues. This chain's CDR3 is CASSLAGSHQETQYF. The CDR3 region has the DNA TGTGCCAGCAGCTTAGCGGGGTCCCACCAAGAGACCCAGTACTTC.

This clone was recorded a few times. This chain uses TRBV10-2 with TRBJ2-1; 9 bases map to TRBD2. The CDR3 runs to 16 residues. The V and J ends lost 5 bases and 4 bases, in that order; junction bases with no gene match: 9. CDR1 WSHSY and CDR2 SAAADI come from the germline V gene. CDR3 in DNA: TGCGCCAGCAGTCCCGGGACTAGCTCCACTTACAATGAGCAGTTCTTC. Translated, it gives CASSPGTSSTYNEQFF.

V and J are TRBV19 and TRBJ1-5; TRBD1 agrees at 10 bases. V was pared by 3 bases and J by 5 bases, with 10 bases of the junction left unmatched. Germline V CDR1 and CDR2: LNHDA, SQIVND (reference sequence). The CDR3 totals 17 residues. The CDR3 nucleotides read TGTGCCAGTAGTATTTGGGGGGGACAGGGGACCGATCAGCCCCAGCATTTT. It codes for CASSIWGGQGTDQPQHF.

This rearrangement joins TRBV5-1 to TRBJ1-2; D is undetermined. In germline, CDR1 is SGHRS, CDR2 YFSETQ. V lost 2 bases to trimming and J lost 1 base, with 6 bases between them. The CDR3 sequence is 13 residues long. This CDR3 is CASSFGINYGYTF. CDR3 DNA sequence: TGCGCCAGCAGCTTCGGGATTAACTATGGCTACACCTTC.

The chain recombines TRBV9 with TRBJ2-1, with D possibly being TRBD2 (6 bases). CDR1 and CDR2 from the germline V gene are SGDLS and YYNGEE. V was shortened by 6 bases and J by 2 bases, with 18 bases between the two germline ends. The CDR3 contains 16 residues. CDR3 DNA: TGTGCCAGCACCCCTAGTCGGGCTAGCGCCTACAATGAGCAGTTCTTC. It translates to CASTPSRASAYNEQFF.